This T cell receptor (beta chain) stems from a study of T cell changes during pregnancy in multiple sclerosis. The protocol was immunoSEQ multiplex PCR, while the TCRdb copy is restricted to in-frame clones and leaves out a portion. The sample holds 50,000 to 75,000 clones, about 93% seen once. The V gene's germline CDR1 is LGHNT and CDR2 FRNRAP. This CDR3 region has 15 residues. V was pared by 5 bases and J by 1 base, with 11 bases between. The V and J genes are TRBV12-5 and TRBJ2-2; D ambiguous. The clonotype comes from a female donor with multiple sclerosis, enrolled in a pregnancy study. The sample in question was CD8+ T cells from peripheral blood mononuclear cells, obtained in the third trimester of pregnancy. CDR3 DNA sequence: TGTGCTAGTGGTCCAGACCCAGGGAACACCGGGGAGCTGTTTTTT. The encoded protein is CASGPDPGNTGELFF.